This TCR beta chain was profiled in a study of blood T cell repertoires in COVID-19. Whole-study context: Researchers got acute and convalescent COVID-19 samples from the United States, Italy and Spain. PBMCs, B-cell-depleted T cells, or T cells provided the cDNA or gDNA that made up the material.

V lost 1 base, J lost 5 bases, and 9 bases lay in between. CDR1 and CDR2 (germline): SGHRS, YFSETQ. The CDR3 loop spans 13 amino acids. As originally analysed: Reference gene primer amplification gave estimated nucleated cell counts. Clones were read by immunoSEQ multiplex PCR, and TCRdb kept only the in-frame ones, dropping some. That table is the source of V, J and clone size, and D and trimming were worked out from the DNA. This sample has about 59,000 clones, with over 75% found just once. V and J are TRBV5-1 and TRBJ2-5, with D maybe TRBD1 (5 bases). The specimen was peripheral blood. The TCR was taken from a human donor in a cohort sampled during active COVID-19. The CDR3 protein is CASSLQGPETQYF. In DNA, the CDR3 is TGCGCCAGCAGCTTGCAGGGTCCTGAGACCCAGTACTTC. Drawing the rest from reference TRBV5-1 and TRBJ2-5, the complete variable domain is KAGVTQTPRYLIKTRGQQVTLSCSPISGHRSVSWYQQTPGQGLQFLFEYFSETQRNKGNFPGRFSGRQFSNSRSEMNVSTLELGDSALYLCASSLQGPETQYFGPGTRLLVL.